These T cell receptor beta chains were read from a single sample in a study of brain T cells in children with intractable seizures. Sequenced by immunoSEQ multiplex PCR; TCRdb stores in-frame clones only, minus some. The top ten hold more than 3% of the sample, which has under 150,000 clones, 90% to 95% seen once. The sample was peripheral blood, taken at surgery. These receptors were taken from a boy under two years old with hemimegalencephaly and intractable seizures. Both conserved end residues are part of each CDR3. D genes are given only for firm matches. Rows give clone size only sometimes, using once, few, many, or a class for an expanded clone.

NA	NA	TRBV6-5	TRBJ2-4	TGTGCCAGCAGCAGCCTTAACTCCAAAAACATTCAGTACTTC	CASSSLNSKNIQYF
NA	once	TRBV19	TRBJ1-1	TGTGCCAGTAGTATATCGCCAGCGAACACTGAAGCTTTCTTT	CASSISPANTEAFF
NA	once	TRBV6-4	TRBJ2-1	TGTGCCAGCAGTGAGACTTGGGCTACGGCCTACAATGAGCAGTTCTTC	CASSETWATAYNEQFF
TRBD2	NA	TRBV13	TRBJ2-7	TGTGCCAGCAGCTTCCGTTCCCCACTAGCGGGAGTTAGCATCTACGAGCAGTACTTC	CASSFRSPLAGVSIYEQYF
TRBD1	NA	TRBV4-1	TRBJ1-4	TGCGCCAGCAGCCCAGACAGGGGGGCTGCAACTAATGAAAAACTGTTTTTT	CASSPDRGAATNEKLFF
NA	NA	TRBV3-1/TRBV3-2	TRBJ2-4	TGTGCCAGCAGCCAAGGAAGGCTAGCTCGGCTTCAGTACTTC	CASSQGRLARLQYF
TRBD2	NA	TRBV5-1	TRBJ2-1	TGCGCCAGCAGCCGTACTAGCGGGAGGGTATTGGGTCAGTTCTTC	CASSRTSGRVLGQFF
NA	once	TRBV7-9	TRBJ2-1	TGTGCCAGCAGCTTAGAACTTTCCTACAATGAGCAGTTCTTC	CASSLELSYNEQFF
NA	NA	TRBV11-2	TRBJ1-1	TGTGCCAGCAGCTTCATGGGGGCGGCTGAAGCTTTCTTT	CASSFMGAAEAFF
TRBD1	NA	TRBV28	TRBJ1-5	TGTGCCAGCAGCCGTAGGACAGGGAAGGATCAGCCCCAGCATTTT	CASSRRTGKDQPQHF
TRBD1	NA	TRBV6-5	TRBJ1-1	TGTGCCAGCAGTTACTTGGACAGGGCGGCTGAAGCTTTCTTT	CASSYLDRAAEAFF
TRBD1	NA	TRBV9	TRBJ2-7	TGTGCCAGCAGCGTAGCTGGGGACAGGACCTACGAGCAGTACTTC	CASSVAGDRTYEQYF
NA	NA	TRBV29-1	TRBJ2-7	TGCAGCGTTTGGGGGCCCCTCTACGAGCAGTACTTC	CSVWGPLYEQYF
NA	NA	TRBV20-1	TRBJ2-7	TGCAGTGGCGGGCGTGCCTACGAGCAGTACTTC	CSGGRAYEQYF
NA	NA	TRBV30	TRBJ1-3	TGTGCCTGGAGTGTTGTAACAAACACCATATATTTT	CAWSVVTNTIYF
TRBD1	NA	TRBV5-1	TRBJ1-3	TGCGCCAGCAGCTTGAATGTAGGACAGGGCCCTGGAAACACCATATATTTT	CASSLNVGQGPGNTIYF
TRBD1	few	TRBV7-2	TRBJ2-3	TGTGCCAGCAGCTCGCCCGGGACAGGGGACGACCGGGGAGATACGCAGTATTTT	CASSSPGTGDDRGDTQYF
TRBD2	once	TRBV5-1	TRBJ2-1	TGCGCCAGCGCCATCGACCCGACTAGCGGAGCCTACAATGAGCAGTTCTTC	CASAIDPTSGAYNEQFF
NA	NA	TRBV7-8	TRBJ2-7	TGTGCCAGCAGCTGGACTCAAAACTACGAGCAGTACTTC	CASSWTQNYEQYF
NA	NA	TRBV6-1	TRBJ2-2	TGTGCCAGCAGTGAACAGTACAGGGCCAAGACCGGGGAGCTGTTTTTT	CASSEQYRAKTGELFF
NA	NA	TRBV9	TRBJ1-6	TGTGCCAGCAGCGTAGGGTCCTATAATTCACCCCTCCACTTT	CASSVGSYNSPLHF
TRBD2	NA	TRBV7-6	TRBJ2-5	TGTGCCAGCAGCTTAGCTAGCGGGAGGAGGGGGGAGACCCAGTACTTC	CASSLASGRRGETQYF
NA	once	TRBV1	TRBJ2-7	TGCACCAGCAGCCATTCCGGGGGCCTCATAGGAGGGCGCGAGCAGTACTTC	CTSSHSGGLIGGREQYF
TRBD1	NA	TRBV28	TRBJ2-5	TGTGCCAGCAGTCCCACGGGACAGGACCAAGAGACCCAGTACTTC	CASSPTGQDQETQYF
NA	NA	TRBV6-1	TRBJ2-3	TGTGCCAGCAGTGAAACCTCTAGGGCCCCTCGCACAGATACGCAGTATTTT	CASSETSRAPRTDTQYF
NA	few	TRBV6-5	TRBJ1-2	TGTGCCAGCAGTTACCAAAAAACCGGGAACTATGGCTACACCTTC	CASSYQKTGNYGYTF
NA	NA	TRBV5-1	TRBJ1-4	TGCGCCAGCAGCTTGGCCGGTAAAGAAAATGAAAAACTGTTTTTT	CASSLAGKENEKLFF
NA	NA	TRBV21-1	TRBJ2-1	TGTGCCAGCAGCCCTCAAGGACTACTAGCGGGAGATTGGAATGAGCAGTTCTTC	CASSPQGLLAGDWNEQFF
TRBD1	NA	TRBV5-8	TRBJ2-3	TGTGCCAGCAGCTGGGTGCAGGGGGCCGGCACAGATACGCAGTATTTT	CASSWVQGAGTDTQYF
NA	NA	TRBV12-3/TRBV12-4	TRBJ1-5	TGTGCCAGCAGTTTAGTGGATCAGCCCCAGCATTTT	CASSLVDQPQHF
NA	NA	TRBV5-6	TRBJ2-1	TGTGCCAGCAGCCTCCAGGCCCCAGGAGGAAATGAGCAGTTCTTC	CASSLQAPGGNEQFF
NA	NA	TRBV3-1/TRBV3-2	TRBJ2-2	TGTGCCAGCAGCCAAGTCAACCGCGGGACCGGGGAGCTGTTTTTT	CASSQVNRGTGELFF
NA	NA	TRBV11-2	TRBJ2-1	TGTGCCAGCAGCTCCTACCCACTAGCGACATTAGGGGGAAATGAGCAGTTCTTC	CASSSYPLATLGGNEQFF
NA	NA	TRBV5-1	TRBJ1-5	TGCGCCAGCAGCCCGGGGGGGGCAAGCAATCAGCCCCAGCATTTT	CASSPGGASNQPQHF
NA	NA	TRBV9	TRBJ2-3	TGTGCCAGCAGCGTCCGGGACCCAGCAGCCACAGATACGCAGTATTTT	CASSVRDPAATDTQYF
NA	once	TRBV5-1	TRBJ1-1	TGCGCCAGCAGCCGGGGACCGCCGAACACTGAAGCTTTCTTT	CASSRGPPNTEAFF
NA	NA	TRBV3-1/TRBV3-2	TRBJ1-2	TGTGCCAGCAGCCGTGGAGGGGGTTTAAACTATGGCTACACCTTC	CASSRGGGLNYGYTF
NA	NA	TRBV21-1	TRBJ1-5	TGTGCCAGCAGCAAAAGTCCGCCGACAGGGGGCTATAGCAATCAGCCCCAGCATTTT	CASSKSPPTGGYSNQPQHF
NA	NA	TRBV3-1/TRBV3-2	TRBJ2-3	TGTGCCAGCAGCCAAGGAAGGGGCACAGATACGCAGTATTTT	CASSQGRGTDTQYF
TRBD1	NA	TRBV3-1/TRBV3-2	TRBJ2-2	TGTGCCAGCAGCCAAGTCACAGGGGTGACCGGGGAGCTGTTTTTT	CASSQVTGVTGELFF
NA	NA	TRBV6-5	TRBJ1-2	TGTGCCAGCACAATGGGGGGAACACCATATGGCTACACCTTC	CASTMGGTPYGYTF
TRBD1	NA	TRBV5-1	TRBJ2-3	TGCGCCAGCAGCCAGGGACAGTACACAGATACGCAGTATTTT	CASSQGQYTDTQYF
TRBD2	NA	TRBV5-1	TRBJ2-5	TGCGCCAGCAGCTTGGGACTAGCGGGGCGGGAGACCCAGTACTTC	CASSLGLAGRETQYF
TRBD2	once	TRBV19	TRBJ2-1	TGTGCCAGTAGTATGAGACTAGCGGGAGGGCTATCCTACAATGAGCAGTTCTTC	CASSMRLAGGLSYNEQFF
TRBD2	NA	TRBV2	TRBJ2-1	TGTGCCAGCAGTGAGTATGCGCTAGCGGGATACAATGAGCAGTTCTTC	CASSEYALAGYNEQFF
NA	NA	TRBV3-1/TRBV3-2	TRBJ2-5	TGTGCCAGCAGCCAACGAGAAGAGACCCAGTACTTC	CASSQREETQYF
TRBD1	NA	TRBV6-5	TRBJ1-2	TGTGCCAGCAGTTCCAGGGGGGCCAGAGGGGGCTACACCTTC	CASSSRGARGGYTF
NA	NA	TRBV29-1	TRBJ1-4	TGCAGCGCGGGTGGGGAAAAACTGTTTTTT	CSAGGEKLFF
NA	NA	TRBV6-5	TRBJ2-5	TGTGCCAGCAGCAGGGGTCCGGAGACCCAGTACTTC	CASSRGPETQYF
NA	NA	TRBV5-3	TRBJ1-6	TGTGCCAGAAGCTTACCCAGCTCCTATAATTCACCCCTCCACTTT	CARSLPSSYNSPLHF
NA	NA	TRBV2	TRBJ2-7	TGTGCCAGCAGTGAGGGTCAGGTCTCCTGGGACGAGCAGTACTTC	CASSEGQVSWDEQYF
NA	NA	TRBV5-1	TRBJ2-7	TGCGCCAGCAGCTTGGTACCCGATATAAGCTCCTACGAGCAGTACTTC	CASSLVPDISSYEQYF
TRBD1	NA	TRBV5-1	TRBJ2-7	TGCGCCAGCAGCTTGGGGGATCCAAGGACAGGGGGCTACGAGCAGTACTTC	CASSLGDPRTGGYEQYF